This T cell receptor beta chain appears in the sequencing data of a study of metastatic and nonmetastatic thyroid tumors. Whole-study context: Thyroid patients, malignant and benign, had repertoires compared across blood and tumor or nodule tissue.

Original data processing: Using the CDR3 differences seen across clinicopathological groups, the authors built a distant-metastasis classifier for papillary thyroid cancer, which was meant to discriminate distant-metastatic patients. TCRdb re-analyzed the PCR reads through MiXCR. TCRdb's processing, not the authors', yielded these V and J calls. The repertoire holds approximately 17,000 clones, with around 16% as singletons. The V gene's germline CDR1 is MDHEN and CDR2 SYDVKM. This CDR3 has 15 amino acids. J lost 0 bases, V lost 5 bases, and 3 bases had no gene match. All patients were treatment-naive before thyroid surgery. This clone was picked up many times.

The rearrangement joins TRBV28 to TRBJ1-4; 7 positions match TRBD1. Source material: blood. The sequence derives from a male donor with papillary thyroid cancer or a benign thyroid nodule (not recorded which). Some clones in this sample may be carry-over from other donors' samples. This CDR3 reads CASSPGQATNEKLFF. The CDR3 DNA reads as TGTGCCAGCAGTCCCGGACAGGCAACTAATGAAAAACTGTTTTTT.